This TCR beta chain derives from a study of somatic mutations in cytotoxic T cells in rheumatoid arthritis. Across the study: Selected populations of V beta antibody-stained T cells underwent flow sorting at nearly 100% purity; these encompassed V beta1+ cells subjected to TCRB sequencing.

TCRdb's copy holds only in-frame clones and misses some; the assay was immunoSEQ multiplex PCR. Here the sample spans 15,000 to 20,000 clones, 60% to 85% being singletons. The CDR3 has 13 amino acids. V was pared by 5 bases and J by 8 bases, with 5 bases of the junction left unmatched. Germline V lookup: CDR1 SGHVS, CDR2 FNYEAQ. The chain carries TRBV7-6 and TRBJ1-5, with TRBD1 matching 8 bases. Sequenced material: CD8+ T cells sorted from blood. This clonotype originated in an adult with rheumatoid arthritis. CDR3 sequence (DNA): TGTGCCAGCAGCCGACAGGGGTGGGAGCCCCAGCATTTT. It codes for CASSRQGWEPQHF. The entire variable domain, with the rest obtained from reference TRBV7-6 and TRBJ1-5, is as follows: GAGVSQSPRYKVTKRGQDVALRCDPISGHVSLYWYRQALGQGPEFLTYFNYEAQQDKSGLPNDRFSAERPEGSISTLTIQRTEQRDSAMYRCASSRQGWEPQHFGDGTRLSIL.